A single sample is the source of the 30 T cell receptor beta chains below, sequenced in a study of metastatic and nonmetastatic thyroid tumors (dated by TCRdb to the early 2020s). The library came from PCR. The instrument given in TCRdb is Illumina HiSeq 4000. Clones were called with MiXCR by TCRdb after fastp trimmed the public reads at Q25, and only in-frame beta chains were retained. The sample has 11,000 or so clones on record, under 30% of them singletons. The ten most abundant clones make up about 21% of the sample. None of the patients had been given any treatment before thyroid surgery. The sequencing input was adjacent normal tissue. Receptors were obtained from a male donor with papillary thyroid cancer or a benign thyroid nodule (not recorded which). Some clones in this sample may be carry-over from other donors' samples.

The chain employs TRBV7-9 and TRBJ1-1, with D possibly matching TRBD1 (5 bases). CDR3 size: 14 residues. Trimming stripped 5 bases from V and 3 bases from J, with 13 bases between. Germline V CDR1 and CDR2: SEHNR, FQNEAQ (reference sequence). The CDR3 DNA reads TGTGCCAGCAGCCGACCCCGGGGGGACACTGAAGCTTTCTTT. This translates into CASSRPRGDTEAFF.

The chain couples TRBV29-1 to TRBJ1-1; TRBD1 aligns across 10 bases. V lost 6 bases and J lost 3; bases outside the gene matches: 4. This CDR3 contains 13 residues. From germline, CDR1 is SQVTM and CDR2 ANQGSEA. The CDR3 protein is CSVRDRGDTEAFF. The DNA of the CDR3 is TGCAGCGTGCGGGACAGGGGCGACACTGAAGCTTTCTTT.

This sequence joins TRBV20-1 and TRBJ1-1; 8 bases line up with TRBD1. This CDR3 has 17 residues. Germline assignment: CDR1 DFQATT and CDR2 SNEGSKA (reference sequence). J lost 1 base, V lost 6 bases, and 16 bases had no gene match. The CDR3: CSAKDRGLILTNTEAFF. CDR3 DNA sequence: TGCAGTGCCAAAGACAGGGGACTTATACTGACGAACACTGAAGCTTTCTTT.

The chain carries TRBV7-8 and TRBJ1-5, with D possibly TRBD1 on 5 matching bases. V was cut by 5 bases and J by 7 bases, with 15 bases left in between. The germline V gene encodes CDR1 SGHVS and CDR2 FQNEAQ. The CDR3 spans 14 residues. Here the CDR3 DNA reads TGTGCCAGCAGCCCGATTGGGGGGTACCAGCCCCAGCATTTT. Translated, it gives CASSPIGGYQPQHF.

For this clone: At one boundary the junction diverges from the germline segment, which might be a read error. The chain links TRBV15 to TRBJ2-1; 7 bases are shared with TRBD2. The CDR3 runs 14 residues. Germline V gene data show CDR1 as LNHNV and CDR2 as YYDKDF (reference sequence). The CDR3 DNA sequence: TGTGCCACCACCGACCTAACTAGCGACAATGGGCAGTCCTTC. Translated: CATTDLTSDNGQSF.

With regard to this clone: The sample holds other DNA sequences that translate to the same CDR3. This chain uses TRBV3-1 with TRBJ1-1; D perhaps matches TRBD1 (5 bases). CDR1 is LGHDT, CDR2 YNNKEL, per germline (reference sequence). This CDR3 is 13 amino acids long. V was clipped by 9 bases and J by 2 bases, with 13 bases between them. CDR3 loop: CASGKTGNTEAFF. CDR3 sequence (DNA): TGTGCCAGTGGCAAAACAGGTAACACTGAAGCTTTCTTT.

The chain employs TRBV19 and TRBJ1-1; D unclear. The V and J ends lost 2 bases and 3 bases respectively, with 7 bases between them. From germline, CDR1 is LNHDA and CDR2 SQIVND (reference sequence). The CDR3 spans 13 residues. The CDR3 is CASSITGDTEAFF. CDR3 in DNA: TGTGCCAGTAGTATAACGGGCGACACTGAAGCTTTCTTT.

The sample holds a few counts of this clone. The chain recombines TRBV7-9 with TRBJ2-7; 7 positions agree with TRBD2. CDR1 and CDR2 (germline): SEHNR, FQNEAQ (reference sequence). The CDR3 loop spans 12 amino acids. V shed 4 bases and J 7 bases; nucleotides not matched to a gene: 4. DNA for the CDR3: TGTGCCAGCAGCTGGGAGGGTGGTGAGCAGTACTTC. It specifies CASSWEGGEQYF.

The CDR3 region is CASSNRAGDGYTF. DNA for the CDR3: TGTGCCAGCAGTAATAGGGCAGGGGACGGCTACACCTTC. The V call is TRBV2, the J call TRBJ1-2; possible D gene TRBD1, 6 bases. CDR3 length equals 13 residues. Trimming took 5 bases from V and 8 from J, leaving 15 bases between them. The germline V gene has CDR1 SNHLY and CDR2 FYNNEI.

This clone was seen only a few times. This chain connects TRBV27 to TRBJ2-7; 7 bases align to TRBD1. V trimming: 5 bases; J trimming: 4 bases; junction bases outside the gene matches: 8. CDR3 size: 14 residues. The germline V gene has CDR1 MNHEY and CDR2 SMNVEV (reference sequence). The CDR3 here is CASSRRTGSYEQYF. The CDR3 nucleotides are TGTGCCAGCAGTCGGAGGACAGGCTCATACGAGCAGTACTTC.

This sequence joins TRBV18 and TRBJ1-2; D possibly corresponds to TRBD1 (5 bases). Trimming stripped 2 bases from V and 4 bases from J, with 8 bases between. The CDR3 spans 13 residues. Germline V gene data show CDR1 as KGHSH and CDR2 as LQKENI. The CDR3 loop is CASSPGQSYGYTF. In DNA form, the CDR3 reads TGTGCCAGCTCACCAGGACAAAGCTATGGCTACACCTTC.

The chain joins TRBV11-2 to TRBJ1-1, with D unresolved. Trimming pared 3 bases from V and 1 base from J, leaving 9 bases between. CDR3 length: 14 residues. CDR1 SGHAT and CDR2 FQNNGV come from the germline V gene. Here the CDR3 reads CASSFTAENTEAFF. In DNA, the CDR3 is TGTGCCAGCAGCTTTACGGCTGAGAACACTGAAGCTTTCTTT.

Of note for this clone: One end of the junction fails to match germline, which may point to a read error. This chain connects TRBV11-2 to TRBJ1-2; TRBD1 might be the D (5 bases). Germline CDR1 SGHAT, CDR2 FQNNGV. The CDR3 length is 12 residues. DNA of the CDR3: TGTGCCAGCAGCTTAGATCGGCGACAGACCATTTTC. Protein product: CASSLDRRQTIF.

The chain couples TRBV25-1 to TRBJ1-4; D is unclear. V dropped 1 base and J dropped 5 bases, with 11 bases sitting between them. Germline loops: CDR1 MGHDK, CDR2 SYGVNS. This CDR3 is 15 amino acids long. The chain's CDR3 is CASSESTSGNEKLFF. The DNA for the CDR3 is TGTGCCAGCAGTGAATCAACGTCCGGGAATGAAAAACTGTTTTTT.

Within the sample, this clone is medium-sized. V and J are TRBV19 and TRBJ2-6; D not resolved. Germline CDR1 LNHDA, CDR2 SQIVND (reference sequence). CDR3 size: 15 residues. The V end was cut by 1 base, the J end by 0 bases, with 4 bases between. CDR3 DNA: TGTGCCAGTAGTATAGCGAGCTCTGGGGCCAACGTCCTGACTTTC. Translated, it gives CASSIASSGANVLTF.

This chain uses TRBV11-2 with TRBJ2-1, with 13 bases matching TRBD2. Germline V gives CDR1 SGHAT, CDR2 FQNNGV. The CDR3 sequence is 15 residues long. V trimming: 6 bases; J trimming: 5 bases; junction bases outside the gene matches: 4. As DNA, the CDR3 is TGTGCCAGCAGTCGGACTAGCGGGAGAGACAATGAGCAGTTCTTC. As protein: CASSRTSGRDNEQFF.

V usage is TRBV2 and J usage is TRBJ2-7, with D tentatively TRBD1 (7 bases). Germline loops: CDR1 SNHLY, CDR2 FYNNEI. The CDR3 spans 14 residues. V was trimmed by 7 bases and J by 3 bases, leaving 16 bases between them. The CDR3 spells CASTSGGKYYEQYF. The CDR3 DNA follows: TGTGCCAGCACCTCAGGGGGGAAGTACTACGAGCAGTACTTC. Full variable domain (outside the CDR3, taken from reference TRBV2 and TRBJ2-7): EPEVTQTPSHQVTQMGQEVILRCVPISNHLYFYWYRQILGQKVEFLVSFYNNEISEKSEIFDDQFSVERPDGSNFTLKIRSTKLEDSAMYFCASTSGGKYYEQYFGPGTRLTVT.

This clone showed up just a few times. The chain recombines TRBV19 with TRBJ1-2; the D gene is possibly TRBD1 (6 bases). V was clipped by 7 bases and J by 5 bases, with 14 bases between them. There are 13 residues in the CDR3. Germline lookup yields CDR1 LNHDA and CDR2 SQIVND (reference sequence). The CDR3 loop reads CASIVGTWYGYTF. The CDR3 bases are TGTGCCAGTATTGTCGGGACATGGTATGGCTACACCTTC.

This clone was seen at least ten times. This rearrangement joins TRBV18 to TRBJ2-6; 11 nucleotides agree with TRBD1. In germline, CDR1 is KGHSH, CDR2 LQKENI. With 0 bases clipped from V and 1 base from J, the junction kept 2 bases outside the gene matches. The CDR3 consists of 18 residues. The CDR3 DNA is TGTGCCAGCTCACCACCGGGACAGGGGGTGTCTGGGGCCAACGTCCTGACTTTC. Encoded protein: CASSPPGQGVSGANVLTF.

This rearrangement joins TRBV20-1 to TRBJ1-2; 10 bases map to TRBD1. There are 14 residues in the CDR3. The germline V gene has CDR1 DFQATT and CDR2 SNEGSKA (reference sequence). V lost 5 bases to trimming and J lost 4 bases; unmatched junction nucleotides: 7. The CDR3: CSALDRGQRYGYTF. In DNA, the CDR3 is TGCAGTGCTCTCGACAGGGGGCAACGCTATGGCTACACCTTC.

The V and J genes are TRBV6-1 and TRBJ1-2; tentative D call: TRBD1 (6 bases). The V gene's germline CDR1 is MNHNS and CDR2 SASEGT. V dropped 3 bases and J dropped 4 bases, with 18 bases sitting between them. This CDR3 region has 16 residues. Written as DNA, the CDR3 is TGTGCCAGCAGTGACTACAGGGTCTTTAATGTCTATGGCTACACCTTC. This translates into CASSDYRVFNVYGYTF.

This chain connects TRBV7-9 to TRBJ1-1, with a tentative D call TRBD1 (5 bases). V shed 10 bases and J shed 1 base, with 19 bases lying between them. CDR3 size: 15 residues. Germline V gene lookup returns CDR1 SEHNR and CDR2 FQNEAQ (reference sequence). The CDR3 loop reads CATSSSGSRNTEAFF. The CDR3 DNA reads as TGTGCCACCTCTTCTTCAGGGTCCAGGAACACTGAAGCTTTCTTT.

This clone showed up just a few times. This chain links TRBV4-1 with TRBJ1-5, with D possibly TRBD1 on 6 matching bases. Germline V lookup: CDR1 MGHRA, CDR2 YSYEKL. Trimming stripped 3 bases from V and 6 bases from J, with 18 bases between. The CDR3 loop spans 16 amino acids. For the CDR3, the DNA is TGCGCCAGCAGCCAGATCGCACAGGGCTCGGGTCAGCCCCAGCATTTT. Translated: CASSQIAQGSGQPQHF.

This clone has a handful of counts. V and J are TRBV12-3 or TRBV12-4 and TRBJ2-7; D might be TRBD2 (6 bases). The CDR3 has 18 residues. V was cut by 3 bases and J by 1 base, with 22 bases left in between. CDR3 coding DNA: TGTGCCAGCAGTTTTTCCCGAAAGGGCCGGGAGATTTCCTACGAGCAGTACTTC. Protein product: CASSFSRKGREISYEQYF.

This rearrangement joins TRBV12-5 to TRBJ1-1; D unresolved. From germline, CDR1 is LGHNT and CDR2 FRNRAP. V lost 3 bases and J 4 bases, leaving 18 bases between the germline ends. CDR3 size: 16 residues. This chain's CDR3 is CASGLDKSGVVTEAFF. The CDR3 DNA follows: TGTGCTAGTGGTTTAGACAAATCCGGGGTGGTCACTGAAGCTTTCTTT.

V gene TRBV5-1 combines with J gene TRBJ2-5, with 9 bases identical to TRBD2. Germline CDR1 and CDR2: SGHRS and YFSETQ. This CDR3 spans 17 amino acids. V shed 2 bases and J 2 bases; nucleotides not matched to a gene: 10. The CDR3 DNA reads TGCGCCAGCAGCTTAAAACAACTAGCGGGCCTGCAAGAGACCCAGTACTTC. It yields the protein CASSLKQLAGLQETQYF.

This clone has ten or more counts. The CDR3 region has the DNA TGTGCCAGCAGACCCGAGGCCTACGAGCAGTACTTC. This encodes CASRPEAYEQYF. J is TRBJ2-7 and V is TRBV12-3 or TRBV12-4; no definite D call. V lost 6 bases, J lost 2 bases, and 8 bases lay in between. The CDR3 spans 12 residues.

The V gene is TRBV7-9, the J gene TRBJ2-1; 7 nucleotides line up with TRBD2. Germline CDR1 is SEHNR and CDR2 is FQNEAQ (reference sequence). V lost 10 bases, J lost 9 bases, and 15 bases stayed unmatched. CDR3 length: 14 residues. The CDR3 loop reads CAIPGQREGTEQFF. The CDR3 DNA follows: TGTGCCATTCCGGGGCAGCGGGAAGGCACTGAGCAGTTCTTC.

This clone was seen ten or more times. The gene calls are TRBV29-1 and TRBJ2-3; D remains unclear. The V gene lost 3 bases and the J gene lost 5 bases, with 18 bases spanning the gap. Germline V gene data show CDR1 as SQVTM and CDR2 as ANQGSEA. This CDR3 spans 15 amino acids. This chain's CDR3 is CSVEFRSNSEDTQYF. DNA for the CDR3: TGCAGCGTTGAGTTCCGCAGCAACTCGGAAGATACGCAGTATTTT.

The chain is built from TRBV11-3 and TRBJ2-7, with 7 bases lining up with TRBD2. The CDR3 runs to 16 residues. Trimming at V came to 5 bases and at J to 2 bases, leaving 12 bases not matched to a gene. CDR1 is SGHNT and CDR2 is YENEEA in the germline V gene. The CDR3, as DNA: TGTGCCAGCAGCCCCCGCGGGCAGCGGGACGCCTACGAGCAGTACTTC. Protein sequence: CASSPRGQRDAYEQYF.